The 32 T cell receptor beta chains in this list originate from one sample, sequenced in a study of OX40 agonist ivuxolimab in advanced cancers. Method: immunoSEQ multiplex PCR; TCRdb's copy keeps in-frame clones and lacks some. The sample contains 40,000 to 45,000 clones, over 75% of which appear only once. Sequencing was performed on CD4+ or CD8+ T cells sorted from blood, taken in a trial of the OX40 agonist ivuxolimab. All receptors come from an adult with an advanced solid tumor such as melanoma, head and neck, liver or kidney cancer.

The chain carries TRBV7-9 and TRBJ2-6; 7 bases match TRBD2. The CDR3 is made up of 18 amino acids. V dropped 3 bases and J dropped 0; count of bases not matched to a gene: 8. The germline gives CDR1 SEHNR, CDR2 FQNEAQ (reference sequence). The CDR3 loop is CASSFPGLTVSGANVLTF. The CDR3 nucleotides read TGTGCCAGCAGCTTTCCGGGACTAACCGTCTCTGGGGCCAACGTCCTGACTTTC.

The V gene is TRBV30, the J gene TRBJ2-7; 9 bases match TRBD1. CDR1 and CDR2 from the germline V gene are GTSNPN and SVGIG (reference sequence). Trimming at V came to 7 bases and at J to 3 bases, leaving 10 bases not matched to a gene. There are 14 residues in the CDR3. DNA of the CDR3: TGTGCCTTTACAGGGGGCGCAGGAGGCTACGAGCAGTACTTC. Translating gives CAFTGGAGGYEQYF.

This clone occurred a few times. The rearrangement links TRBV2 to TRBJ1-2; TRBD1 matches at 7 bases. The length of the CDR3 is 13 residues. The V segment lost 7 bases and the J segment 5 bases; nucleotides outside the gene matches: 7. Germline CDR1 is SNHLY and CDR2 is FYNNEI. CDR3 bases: TGTGCCAGCATGAGACAGGGAATTTATGGCTACACCTTC. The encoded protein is CASMRQGIYGYTF.

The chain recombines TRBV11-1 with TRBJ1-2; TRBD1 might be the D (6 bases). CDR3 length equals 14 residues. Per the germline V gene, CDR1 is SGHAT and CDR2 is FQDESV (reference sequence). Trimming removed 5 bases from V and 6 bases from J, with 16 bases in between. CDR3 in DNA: TGTGCCAGCAGCAACATGCATGGGGGGCATGGCTACACCTTC. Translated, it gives CASSNMHGGHGYTF.

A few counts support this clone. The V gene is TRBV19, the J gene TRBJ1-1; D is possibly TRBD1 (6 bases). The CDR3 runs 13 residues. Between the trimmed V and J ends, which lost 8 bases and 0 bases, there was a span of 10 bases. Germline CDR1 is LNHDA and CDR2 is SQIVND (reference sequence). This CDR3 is CASQDRLNTEAFF. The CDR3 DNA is TGTGCCAGTCAGGACAGATTGAACACTGAAGCTTTCTTT. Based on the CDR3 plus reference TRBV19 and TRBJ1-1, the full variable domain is DGGITQSPKYLFRKEGQNVTLSCEQNLNHDAMYWYRQDPGQGLRLIYYSQIVNDFQKGDIAEGYSVSREKKESFPLTVTSAQKNPTAFYLCASQDRLNTEAFFGQGTRLTVV.

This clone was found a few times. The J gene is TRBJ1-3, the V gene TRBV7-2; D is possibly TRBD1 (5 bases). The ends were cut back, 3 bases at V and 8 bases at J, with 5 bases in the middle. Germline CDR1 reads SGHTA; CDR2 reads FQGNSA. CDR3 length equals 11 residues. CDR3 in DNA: TGTGCCAGCAGCTTGGGACACACCATATATTTT. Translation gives CASSLGHTIYF.

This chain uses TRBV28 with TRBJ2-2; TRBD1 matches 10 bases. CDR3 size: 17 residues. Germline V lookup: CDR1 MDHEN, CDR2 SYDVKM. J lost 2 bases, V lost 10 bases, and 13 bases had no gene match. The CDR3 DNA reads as TGTGCCACCCGTTTTATGACAGGGGGCGGAAACACCGGGGAGCTGTTTTTT. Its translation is CATRFMTGGGNTGELFF.

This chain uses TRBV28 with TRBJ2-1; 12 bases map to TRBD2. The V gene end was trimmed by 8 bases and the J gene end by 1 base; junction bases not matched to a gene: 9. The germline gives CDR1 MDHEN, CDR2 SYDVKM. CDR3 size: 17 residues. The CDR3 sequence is CASSGLAGTLSYNEQFF. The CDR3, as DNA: TGTGCCAGCTCGGGACTAGCGGGTACTCTTTCCTACAATGAGCAGTTCTTC.

The CDR3 protein is CASSPTSGGNQPQHF. CDR3 DNA: TGCGCCAGCAGCCCCACTAGCGGGGGTAATCAGCCCCAGCATTTT. The chain uses TRBV4-3 and TRBJ1-5, with D possibly matching TRBD1 (5 bases). The CDR3 is made up of 15 amino acids. CDR1 is LGHNA and CDR2 is YSLEER in the germline V gene. V was pared by 4 bases and J by 4 bases, with 14 bases between.

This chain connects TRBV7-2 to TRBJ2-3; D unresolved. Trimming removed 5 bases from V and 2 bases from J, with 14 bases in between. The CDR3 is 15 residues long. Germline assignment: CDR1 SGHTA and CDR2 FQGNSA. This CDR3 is CASSQHPRNTDTQYF. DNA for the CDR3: TGTGCCAGCAGCCAACACCCTAGAAACACAGATACGCAGTATTTT. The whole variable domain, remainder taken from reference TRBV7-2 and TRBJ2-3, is GAGVSQSPSNKVTEKGKDVELRCDPISGHTALYWYRQSLGQGLEFLIYFQGNSAPDKSGLPSDRFSAERTGGSVSTLTIQRTQQEDSAVYLCASSQHPRNTDTQYFGPGTRLTVL.

CDR3 in amino acids: CASSTAGGWEQFF. The CDR3 DNA reads as TGTGCCAGCAGCACAGCGGGAGGTTGGGAGCAGTTCTTC. The V and J genes are TRBV9 and TRBJ2-1; TRBD2 agrees at 9 bases. This CDR3 comprises 13 residues. The germline V gene has CDR1 SGDLS and CDR2 YYNGEE. V shed 4 bases, J shed 10 bases, and the junction held 6 bases outside the gene matches. Supplemented by reference TRBV9 and TRBJ2-1, the full variable domain reads DSGVTQTPKHLITATGQRVTLRCSPRSGDLSVYWYQQSLDQGLQFLIQYYNGEERAKGNILERFSAQQFPDLHSELNLSSLELGDSALYFCASSTAGGWEQFFGPGTRLTVL.

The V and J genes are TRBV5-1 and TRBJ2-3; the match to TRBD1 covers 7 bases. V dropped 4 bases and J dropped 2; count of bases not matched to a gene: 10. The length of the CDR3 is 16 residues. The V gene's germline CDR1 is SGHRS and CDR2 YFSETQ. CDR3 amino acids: CASSTATGLLTDTQYF. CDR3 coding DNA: TGCGCCAGCAGCACGGCGACAGGGCTCCTCACAGATACGCAGTATTTT.

The CDR3 region is CAWKGNYGYTF. The CDR3 bases are TGTGCCTGGAAGGGGAACTATGGCTACACCTTC. The genes are TRBV30 and TRBJ1-2; D possibly corresponds to TRBD1 (5 bases). V was pared by 4 bases and J by 2 bases, with 5 bases between. The CDR3 is 11 amino acids. Germline loops: CDR1 GTSNPN, CDR2 SVGIG (reference sequence).

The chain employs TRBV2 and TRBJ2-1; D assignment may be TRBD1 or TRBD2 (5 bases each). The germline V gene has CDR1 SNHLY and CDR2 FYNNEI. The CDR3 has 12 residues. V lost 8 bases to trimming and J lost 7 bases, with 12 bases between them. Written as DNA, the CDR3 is TGTGCCAGCGTGGGACGTACTAATGAGCAGTTCTTC. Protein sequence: CASVGRTNEQFF. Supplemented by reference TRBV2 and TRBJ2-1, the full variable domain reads EPEVTQTPSHQVTQMGQEVILRCVPISNHLYFYWYRQILGQKVEFLVSFYNNEISEKSEIFDDQFSVERPDGSNFTLKIRSTKLEDSAMYFCASVGRTNEQFFGPGTRLTVL.

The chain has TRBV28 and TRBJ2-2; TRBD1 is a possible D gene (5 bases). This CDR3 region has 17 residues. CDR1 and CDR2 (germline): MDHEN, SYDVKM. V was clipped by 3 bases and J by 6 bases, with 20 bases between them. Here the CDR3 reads CASSFIAKGAQAGELFF. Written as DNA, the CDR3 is TGTGCCAGCAGTTTTATCGCGAAAGGGGCGCAGGCCGGGGAGCTGTTTTTT.

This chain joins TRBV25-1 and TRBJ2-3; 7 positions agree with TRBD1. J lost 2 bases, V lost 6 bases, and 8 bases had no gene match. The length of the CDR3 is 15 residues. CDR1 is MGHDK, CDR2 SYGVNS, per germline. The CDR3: CASSSSGQSTDTQYF. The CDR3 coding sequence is TGTGCCAGCAGCAGTTCGGGACAGTCCACAGATACGCAGTATTTT. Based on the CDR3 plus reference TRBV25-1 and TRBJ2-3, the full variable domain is EADIYQTPRYLVIGTGKKITLECSQTMGHDKMYWYQQDPGMELHLIHYSYGVNSTEKGDLSSESTVSRIRTEHFPLTLESARPSHTSQYLCASSSSGQSTDTQYFGPGTRLTVL.

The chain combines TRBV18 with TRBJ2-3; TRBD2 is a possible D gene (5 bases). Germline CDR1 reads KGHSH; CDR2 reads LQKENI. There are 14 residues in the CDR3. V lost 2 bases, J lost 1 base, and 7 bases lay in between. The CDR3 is CASSPTGGTDTQYF. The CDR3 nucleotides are TGTGCCAGCTCACCAACCGGGGGCACAGATACGCAGTATTTT.

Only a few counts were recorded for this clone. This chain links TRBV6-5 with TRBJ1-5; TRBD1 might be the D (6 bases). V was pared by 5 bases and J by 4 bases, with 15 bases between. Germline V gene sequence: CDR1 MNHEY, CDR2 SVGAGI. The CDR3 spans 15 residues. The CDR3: CASSLDRNNNQPQHF. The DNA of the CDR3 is TGTGCCAGCAGTCTCGACAGGAACAATAATCAGCCCCAGCATTTT.

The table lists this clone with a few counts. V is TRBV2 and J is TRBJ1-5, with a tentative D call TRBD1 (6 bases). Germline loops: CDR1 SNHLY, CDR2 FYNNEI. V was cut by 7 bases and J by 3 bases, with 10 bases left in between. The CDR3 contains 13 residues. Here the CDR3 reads CASMRDNNQPQHF. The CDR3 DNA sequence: TGTGCCAGCATGCGGGACAACAATCAGCCCCAGCATTTT.

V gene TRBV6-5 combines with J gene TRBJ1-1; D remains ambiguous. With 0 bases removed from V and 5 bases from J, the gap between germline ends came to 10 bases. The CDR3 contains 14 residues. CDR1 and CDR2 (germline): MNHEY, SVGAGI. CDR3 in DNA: TGTGCCAGCAGTTACTCACCGAGCTGGACTGAAGCTTTCTTT. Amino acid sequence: CASSYSPSWTEAFF.

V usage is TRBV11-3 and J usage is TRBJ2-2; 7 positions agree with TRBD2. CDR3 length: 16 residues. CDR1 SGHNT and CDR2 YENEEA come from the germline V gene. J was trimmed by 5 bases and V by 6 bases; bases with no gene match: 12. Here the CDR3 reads CASRETSRVGTGELFF. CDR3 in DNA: TGTGCCAGCAGGGAGACTAGCAGGGTTGGGACCGGGGAGCTGTTTTTT. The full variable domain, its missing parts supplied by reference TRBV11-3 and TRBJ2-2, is EAGVVQSPRYKIIEKKQPVAFWCNPISGHNTLYWYLQNLGQGPELLIRYENEEAVDDSQLPKDRFSAERLKGVDSTLKIQPAELGDSAVYLCASRETSRVGTGELFFGEGSRLTVL.

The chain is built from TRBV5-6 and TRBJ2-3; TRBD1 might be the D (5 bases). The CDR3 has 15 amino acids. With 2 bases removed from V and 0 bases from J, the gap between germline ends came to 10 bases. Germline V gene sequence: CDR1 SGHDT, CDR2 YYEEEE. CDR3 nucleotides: TGTGCCAGCAGCTTCCAGACAGACAGCACAGATACGCAGTATTTT. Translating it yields CASSFQTDSTDTQYF.

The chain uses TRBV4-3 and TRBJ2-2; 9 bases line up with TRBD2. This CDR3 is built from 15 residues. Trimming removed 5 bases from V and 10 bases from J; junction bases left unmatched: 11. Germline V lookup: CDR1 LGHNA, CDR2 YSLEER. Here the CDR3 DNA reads TGCGCCAGCAGCTACCTTCTAGCGGGGCTGGAGGAGCTGTTTTTT. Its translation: CASSYLLAGLEELFF.

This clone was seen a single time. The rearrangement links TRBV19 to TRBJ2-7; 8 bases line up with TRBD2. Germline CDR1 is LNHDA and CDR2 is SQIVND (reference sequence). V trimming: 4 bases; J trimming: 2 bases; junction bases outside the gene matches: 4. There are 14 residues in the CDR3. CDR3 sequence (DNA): TGTGCCAGTAGTACACTAGCGGCTGCCTACGAGCAGTACTTC. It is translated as CASSTLAAAYEQYF.

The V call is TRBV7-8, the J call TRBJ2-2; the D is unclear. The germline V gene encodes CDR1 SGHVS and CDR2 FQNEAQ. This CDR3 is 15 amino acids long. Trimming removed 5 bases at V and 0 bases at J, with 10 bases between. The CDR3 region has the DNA TGTGCCAGCAGCCCCTCCAGGACGAACACCGGGGAGCTGTTTTTT. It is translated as CASSPSRTNTGELFF.

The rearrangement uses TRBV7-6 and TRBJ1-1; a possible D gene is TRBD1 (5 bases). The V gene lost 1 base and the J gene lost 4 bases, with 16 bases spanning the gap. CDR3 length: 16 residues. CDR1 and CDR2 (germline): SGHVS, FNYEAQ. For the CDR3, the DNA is TGTGCCAGCAGCTTAGGGCAGAGGGGAGTTTCCACTGAAGCTTTCTTT. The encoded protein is CASSLGQRGVSTEAFF.

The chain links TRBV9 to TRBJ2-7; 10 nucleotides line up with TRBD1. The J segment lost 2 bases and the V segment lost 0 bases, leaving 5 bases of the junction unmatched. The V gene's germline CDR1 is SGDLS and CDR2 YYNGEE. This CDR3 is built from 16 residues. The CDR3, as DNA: TGTGCCAGCAGCGTAGAAGGGACAGGGGTTGCCTACGAGCAGTACTTC. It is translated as CASSVEGTGVAYEQYF.

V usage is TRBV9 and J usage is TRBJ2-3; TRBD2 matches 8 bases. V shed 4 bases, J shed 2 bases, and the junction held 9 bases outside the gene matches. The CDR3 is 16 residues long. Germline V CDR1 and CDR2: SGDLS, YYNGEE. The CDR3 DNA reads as TGTGCCAGCAGCTCTGGACTAGCAGACTACACAGATACGCAGTATTTT. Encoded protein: CASSSGLADYTDTQYF.

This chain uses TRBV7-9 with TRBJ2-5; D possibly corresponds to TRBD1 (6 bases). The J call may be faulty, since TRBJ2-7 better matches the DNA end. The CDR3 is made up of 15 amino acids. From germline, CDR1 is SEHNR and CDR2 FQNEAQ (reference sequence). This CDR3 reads CASSLGTPGSAEQYF. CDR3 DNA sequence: TGTGCCAGCAGCCTAGGGACACCTGGTTCCGCCGAGCAGTACTTC.

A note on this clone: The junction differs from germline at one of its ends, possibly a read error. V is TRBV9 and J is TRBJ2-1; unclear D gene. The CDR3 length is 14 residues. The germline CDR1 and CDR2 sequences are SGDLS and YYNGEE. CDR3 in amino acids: CASSVYDSNNEQFF. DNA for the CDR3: TGTGCCAGCAGCGTATACGACTCCAACAATGAGCAGTTCTTC. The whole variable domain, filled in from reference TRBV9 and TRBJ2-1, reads DSGVTQTPKHLITATGQRVTLRCSPRSGDLSVYWYQQSLDQGLQFLIQYYNGEERAKGNILERFSAQQFPDLHSELNLSSLELGDSALYFCASSVYDSNNEQFFGPGTRLTVL.

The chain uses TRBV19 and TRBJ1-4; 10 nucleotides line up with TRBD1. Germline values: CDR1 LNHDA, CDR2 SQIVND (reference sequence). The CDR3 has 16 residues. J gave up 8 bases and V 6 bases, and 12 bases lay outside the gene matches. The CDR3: CASRSGTGVLEEKLFF. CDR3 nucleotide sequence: TGTGCCAGTAGGTCCGGGACAGGGGTGTTAGAAGAAAAACTGTTTTTT.

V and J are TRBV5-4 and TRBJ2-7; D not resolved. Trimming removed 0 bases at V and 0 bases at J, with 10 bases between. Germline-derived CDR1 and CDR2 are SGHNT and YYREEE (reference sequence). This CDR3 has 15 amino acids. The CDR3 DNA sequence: TGTGCCAGCAGCTTGGCCCCCGGTAGCTCCTACGAGCAGTACTTC. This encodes CASSLAPGSSYEQYF. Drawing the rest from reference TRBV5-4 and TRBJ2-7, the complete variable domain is ETGVTQSPTHLIKTRGQQVTLRCSSQSGHNTVSWYQQALGQGPQFIFQYYREEENGRGNFPPRFSGLQFPNYSSELNVNALELDDSALYLCASSLAPGSSYEQYFGPGTRLTVT.